The 28 T cell receptor beta chains below were found in one sample sequenced in a study of CD8 T cells in ankylosing spondylitis. From the 5' RACE reads, TCRdb called clonotypes with MiXCR, one entry per CDR3 protein. Of about 36,000 distinct CDR3 sequences listed, more than 9.5% were seen once; the top ten hold 20%. Sequenced: synovial fluid, either unsorted or a sorted T cell fraction (not recorded which). The receptors were sampled from a male donor with ankylosing spondylitis.

J is TRBJ2-6 and V is TRBV7-2; no definite D call. CDR3 length equals 14 residues. Germline assignment: CDR1 SGHTA and CDR2 FQGNSA. V shed 5 bases and J shed 9 bases, with 14 bases lying between them. The CDR3 DNA is TGTGCCAGCAGCGCAAGGGTTTGGGGCAACGTCCTGACTTTC. This encodes CASSARVWGNVLTF.

This clonotype was observed at least ten times. The chain links TRBV4-1 to TRBJ1-2; D unclear. The CDR3 consists of 15 residues. V dropped 0 bases and J dropped 4 bases, with 12 bases sitting between them. The V gene's germline CDR1 is MGHRA and CDR2 YSYEKL. The chain's CDR3 is CASSQDAGAIYGYTF. The DNA for the CDR3 is TGCGCCAGCAGCCAAGATGCGGGCGCAATCTATGGCTACACCTTC.

The chain recombines TRBV20-1 with TRBJ2-6; D may match TRBD1 or TRBD2 (5 bases each). Germline lookup yields CDR1 DFQATT and CDR2 SNEGSKA (reference sequence). V was shortened by 6 bases and J by 0 bases, with 21 bases between the two germline ends. This CDR3 is built from 18 residues. CDR3 loop: CSAPRGAGLGSGANVLTF. The DNA of the CDR3 is TGCAGTGCCCCGCGAGGGGCAGGGTTAGGCTCTGGGGCCAACGTCCTGACTTTC.

The DNA of the CDR3 is TGTGCCAGCAGCAGGGACAGGGGGCCTACCTACGAGCAGTACTTC. It encodes CASSRDRGPTYEQYF. The chain links TRBV12-3 or TRBV12-4 to TRBJ2-7; 12 bases match TRBD1. V trimming: 6 bases; J trimming: 2 bases; junction bases outside the gene matches: 5. The CDR3 length is 15 residues.

This clonotype occurred a few times. V is TRBV20-1 and J is TRBJ2-3, with TRBD2 matching 13 bases. Germline V gene lookup returns CDR1 DFQATT and CDR2 SNEGSKA (reference sequence). This CDR3 has 14 residues. The CDR3 DNA reads TGCGGTGGACTAGCGGGAGCTCCTCTCCATACGCAGTATTTT. It specifies CGGLAGAPLHTQYF.

The rearrangement joins TRBV6-1 to TRBJ2-3, with a possible D match to TRBD1 (5 bases). V lost 5 bases to trimming and J lost 4 bases, with 19 bases between them. This CDR3 region has 16 residues. CDR1 is MNHNS and CDR2 is SASEGT in the germline V gene. The CDR3 DNA is TGTGCCAGCAGTCTCGGCAGGACATCGTTCCCAGATACGCAGTATTTT. Translating gives CASSLGRTSFPDTQYF.

This rearrangement joins TRBV7-8 to TRBJ2-1; 8 bases fit TRBD2. CDR3 length equals 15 residues. Germline trimming cut 4 bases from V and 6 bases from J; bases unmatched to any gene: 8. Germline V gives CDR1 SGHVS, CDR2 FQNEAQ. CDR3 sequence: CASSSSGGGVNEQFF. In DNA form, the CDR3 reads TGTGCCAGCAGCTCCTCCGGGGGGGGGGTCAATGAGCAGTTCTTC.

The V gene is TRBV10-3, the J gene TRBJ2-1; D may be TRBD1 or TRBD2 (5 bases each). The germline V and J ends were trimmed by 11 bases and 6 bases, with 23 bases remaining between them. CDR3 length: 15 amino acids. The germline gives CDR1 ENHRY, CDR2 SYGVKD. CDR3 region: CAAGHGGEAVNEQFF. The DNA of the CDR3 is TGTGCCGCAGGGCATGGGGGAGAGGCGGTCAATGAGCAGTTCTTC.

J is TRBJ2-7 and V is TRBV9; D is uncertain. V dropped 0 bases and J dropped 6 bases, with 10 bases sitting between them. CDR1 is SGDLS and CDR2 is YYNGEE in the germline V gene. CDR3 size: 13 residues. CDR3 nucleotide sequence: TGTGCCAGCAGCGTAGCATCCCCCGGCGAGCAGTACTTC. Its protein is CASSVASPGEQYF.

This chain joins TRBV19 and TRBJ1-1; D is perhaps TRBD1 (6 bases). Trimming stripped 5 bases from V and 6 bases from J, with 13 bases between. Germline V gives CDR1 LNHDA, CDR2 SQIVND (reference sequence). The CDR3 consists of 13 residues. This chain's CDR3 is CASSVTGSSEAFF. CDR3 coding DNA: TGTGCCAGTAGTGTCACAGGGTCGTCTGAAGCTTTCTTT.

The genes are TRBV29-1 and TRBJ1-5; tentative D call: TRBD1 (6 bases). V dropped 1 base and J dropped 2 bases, with 6 bases sitting between them. Germline CDR1 is SQVTM and CDR2 is ANQGSEA. The CDR3 is 13 amino acids. CDR3 in DNA: TGCAGCGTTGAAGGACAGGGCAATCAGCCCCAGCATTTT. It yields the protein CSVEGQGNQPQHF.

The table lists this clonotype with a few counts. V is TRBV21-1 and J is TRBJ2-2. TRBV21-1 is tagged as a pseudogene. The CDR3 contains 15 residues. As DNA, the CDR3 is TGTGCCAGCAGCAAAGGGGGTAGTGTCGGGCGGGAGCTGTTTTTT. Protein product: CASSKGGSVGRELFF.

By share of the sample, this clonotype is medium-sized. The V gene is TRBV12-3 or TRBV12-4, the J gene TRBJ2-1, with 8 bases matching TRBD2. The CDR3 has 15 amino acids. V gave up 2 bases and J gave up 6 bases; unmatched junction bases: 6. The CDR3, as DNA: TGTGCCAGCAGTTTAACTAGCGGAGTGGTCAATGAGCAGTTCTTC. Encoded protein: CASSLTSGVVNEQFF.

This clonotype was observed many times. The rearrangement links TRBV6-1 to TRBJ2-2; D uncertain. Germline V gene lookup returns CDR1 MNHNS and CDR2 SASEGT. Trimming removed 8 bases from V and 3 bases from J, with 7 bases in between. CDR3 length: 12 residues. The CDR3 DNA reads TGTGCCAGCGGAAGGTACACCGGGGAGCTGTTTTTT. This translates into CASGRYTGELFF.

The V gene is TRBV28, the J gene TRBJ1-6, with a weak D call TRBD1 (6 bases). Trimming removed 6 bases at V and 6 bases at J, with 12 bases between. The V gene's germline CDR1 is MDHEN and CDR2 SYDVKM. The CDR3 runs 14 residues. CDR3 residues: CASRETGFNSPLHF. CDR3 bases: TGTGCCAGCAGAGAAACAGGGTTTAATTCACCCCTCCACTTT.

This clonotype showed up many times. V and J are TRBV19 and TRBJ1-1; TRBD1 might be the D (5 bases). The CDR3 runs 14 residues. V lost 7 bases to trimming and J lost 3 bases, with 15 bases between them. Germline V lookup: CDR1 LNHDA, CDR2 SQIVND (reference sequence). The CDR3 loop reads CASTPTGGDTEAFF. DNA of the CDR3: TGTGCCAGTACCCCGACTGGAGGGGACACTGAAGCTTTCTTT.

Written as DNA, the CDR3 is TGTGCCAGTAGTATAGATTGGACAGGGCCTCATCCTGAAGCTTTCTTT. Translating gives CASSIDWTGPHPEAFF. The rearrangement uses TRBV19 and TRBJ1-1; 8 bases agree with TRBD1. In germline, CDR1 is LNHDA, CDR2 SQIVND (reference sequence). V was clipped by 0 bases and J by 6 bases; unmatched bases: 9. This CDR3 is built from 16 residues.

The chain is built from TRBV4-2 and TRBJ2-1, with 7 bases identical to TRBD2. J lost 3 bases, V lost 1 base, and 3 bases had no gene match. The CDR3 totals 15 residues. Germline V gene sequence: CDR1 LGHNA, CDR2 YNFKEQ. CDR3 bases: TGTGCCAGCAGCCAAGTGCGGGAGAGCTACAATGAGCAGTTCTTC. Translating gives CASSQVRESYNEQFF.

The rearrangement links TRBV12-5 to TRBJ2-2; 15 bases are shared with TRBD2. The germline gives CDR1 LGHNT, CDR2 FRNRAP. Germline trimming cut 5 bases from V and 5 bases from J; bases unmatched to any gene: 9. The CDR3 is 18 amino acids. The CDR3 nucleotides are TGTGCTAGTGGTCCCGGACTAGCGGGAGGGCCTGGAACCGGGGAGCTGTTTTTT. It specifies CASGPGLAGGPGTGELFF.

The chain recombines TRBV7-9 with TRBJ2-7; D is perhaps TRBD1 or TRBD2 (5 bases each). The germline V gene has CDR1 SEHNR and CDR2 FQNEAQ (reference sequence). V was pared by 6 bases and J by 2 bases, with 11 bases between. CDR3 length equals 13 residues. The CDR3 reads CASSSPGPYEQYF. The CDR3 DNA follows: TGTGCCAGCAGTTCGCCGGGACCCTACGAGCAGTACTTC.

This clonotype was detected many times. The rearrangement uses TRBV20-1 and TRBJ2-1, with TRBD1 identical over 8 bases. The CDR3 has 14 amino acids. The J segment lost 7 bases and the V segment lost 0 bases, leaving 5 bases of the junction unmatched. Germline CDR1 is DFQATT and CDR2 is SNEGSKA (reference sequence). In DNA, the CDR3 is TGCAGTGCTAGAGATTCGACAGGGGAAAATGAGCAGTTCTTC. This sequence encodes CSARDSTGENEQFF.

The V gene is TRBV7-2, the J gene TRBJ1-5; D is uncertain. Trimming removed 1 base from V and 9 bases from J, with 7 bases in between. The CDR3 contains 12 residues. Germline CDR1 and CDR2: SGHTA and FQGNSA. The CDR3 here is CASSLDLGPQHF. The CDR3 DNA follows: TGTGCCAGCAGCTTAGATCTGGGGCCCCAGCATTTT.

This clonotype was observed a few times. The chain links TRBV19 to TRBJ1-5; no clear D. The germline V gene has CDR1 LNHDA and CDR2 SQIVND (reference sequence). Trimming removed 4 bases from V and 4 bases from J, with 8 bases in between. The CDR3 covers 13 residues. This CDR3 reads CASSTDPNQPQHF. The CDR3 DNA reads as TGTGCCAGTAGTACGGATCCTAATCAGCCCCAGCATTTT.

This clonotype was recorded at least ten times. The chain couples TRBV7-6 to TRBJ2-3; TRBD2 matches 8 bases. CDR3 size: 15 residues. Germline CDR1 and CDR2: SGHVS and FNYEAQ. Trimming at V came to 4 bases and at J to 6 bases, leaving 9 bases not matched to a gene. The CDR3 spells CASSSSSGRADTQYF. CDR3 bases: TGTGCCAGCAGCTCGTCGAGCGGGAGAGCGGATACGCAGTATTTT.

This clonotype has just a few counts. The chain couples TRBV6-1 to TRBJ2-7, with 9 positions matching TRBD1. The CDR3 runs to 16 residues. The trim removed 7 bases at V and 3 bases at J, leaving 13 bases unmatched. CDR1 and CDR2 (germline): MNHNS, SASEGT. CDR3 sequence (DNA): TGTGCCAGCACGATGTCCACTGGGGACAGGGTCTACGAGCAGTACTTC. Translating it yields CASTMSTGDRVYEQYF.

This clonotype came up many times. This chain links TRBV6-5 with TRBJ2-7; D is uncertain. Germline V gives CDR1 MNHEY, CDR2 SVGAGI. The CDR3 consists of 12 residues. Trimming pared 6 bases from V and 6 bases from J, leaving 12 bases between. In DNA form, the CDR3 reads TGTGCCAGCAGGGACCTCCTTGGCGAGCAGTACTTC. This translates into CASRDLLGEQYF.

This clonotype was detected ten times or more. The chain combines TRBV6-1 with TRBJ1-2, with TRBD1 matching over 10 bases. V was clipped by 6 bases and J by 4 bases; unmatched bases: 8. Per germline, CDR1 MNHNS and CDR2 SASEGT. The CDR3 loop spans 15 amino acids. CDR3 amino acids: CASRAGTGVFYGYTF. The CDR3 coding sequence is TGTGCCAGCAGAGCCGGGACAGGGGTTTTCTATGGCTACACCTTC.

In this sample, this clonotype turned up a few times. The chain carries TRBV2 and TRBJ1-5, with TRBD1 as a possible D gene (5 bases). V lost 9 bases, J lost 1 base, and 13 bases lay in between. The CDR3 loop spans 14 amino acids. Germline V gene sequence: CDR1 SNHLY, CDR2 FYNNEI. The CDR3 coding sequence is TGTGCCAGTACGGGGCAGATGAGCAATCAGCCCCAGCATTTT. Protein sequence: CASTGQMSNQPQHF.